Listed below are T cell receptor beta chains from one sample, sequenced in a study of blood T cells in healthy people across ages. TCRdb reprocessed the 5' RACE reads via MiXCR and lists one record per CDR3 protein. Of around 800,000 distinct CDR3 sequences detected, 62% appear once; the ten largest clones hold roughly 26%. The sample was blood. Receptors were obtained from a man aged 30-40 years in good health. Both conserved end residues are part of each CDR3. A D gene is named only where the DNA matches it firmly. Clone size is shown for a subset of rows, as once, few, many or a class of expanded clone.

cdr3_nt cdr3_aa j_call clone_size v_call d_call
TGTGCCAGCAGCCCCACTAACCAGTGGCGGGGCTCCTACGAGCAGTACTTC CASSPTNQWRGSYEQYF TRBJ2-7 few TRBV9 NA
TGTGCCAGCAGCTCCTCGACTAGCGGAAACGGGGAGCTGTTTTTT CASSSSTSGNGELFF TRBJ2-2 few TRBV7-3 TRBD2
TGTGCCTCAAAACTAGCGGGGGGAATCAATGAGCAGTTCTTC CASKLAGGINEQFF TRBJ2-1 few TRBV24-1 TRBD2
TGCGCCAGCAGCCAAGGGCGGACAGCTTACGAGCAGTACTTC CASSQGRTAYEQYF TRBJ2-7 NA TRBV4-3 NA
TGTGCCAGCAGCAGGGAGCGGGGTCAAGAGACCCAGTACTTC CASSRERGQETQYF TRBJ2-5 few TRBV7-2 TRBD2
TGCAGTGCTAGTATCCCCAAGGAGGAAAACATTCAGTACTTC CSASIPKEENIQYF TRBJ2-4 NA TRBV20-1 NA
TGTGCCAGCAGCTTAGGGACTGCGGTAAATCAGCCCCAGCATTTT CASSLGTAVNQPQHF TRBJ1-5 NA TRBV7-2 NA
TGTGCCAGCAGTCCCGGGACTAATCGATGGCAGTACTTC CASSPGTNRWQYF TRBJ2-5 NA TRBV12-3/TRBV12-4 TRBD2
TGTGCCAGCAGCTTAGGGGGACATCGGGAGCAGTACTTC CASSLGGHREQYF TRBJ2-4 few TRBV7-9 NA
TGTGCCAGCAGCTTAGATATCAAACCCTACGAGCAGTACTTC CASSLDIKPYEQYF TRBJ2-7 NA TRBV7-9 NA
TGTGCCAGCAGTTTCGACGGGGACTATGGCTACACCTTC CASSFDGDYGYTF TRBJ1-2 NA TRBV12-3/TRBV12-4 NA
TGTGCCAGCAGTTACTCGCCTAGCGGGGGACCCCATGAGCAGTTCTTC CASSYSPSGGPHEQFF TRBJ2-1 NA TRBV6-5 TRBD2
TGCAGTGCTAGAGGTTGGGGGAACCCCTACAATGAGCAGTTCTTC CSARGWGNPYNEQFF TRBJ2-1 few TRBV20-1 NA
TGTGCCAGCAGCTTAGGGACAGGGGGAGGCAATGAGCAGTTCTTC CASSLGTGGGNEQFF TRBJ2-1 NA TRBV7-3 TRBD1
TGCAGTGCTAGAGACGCGACAACCACCGGGGAGCTGTTTTTT CSARDATTTGELFF TRBJ2-2 NA TRBV20-1 NA
TGCGCCAGCAGCCAACCTCGGCAGGGAGAGGTCCAAGAGACCCAGTACTTC CASSQPRQGEVQETQYF TRBJ2-5 NA TRBV4-3 NA
TGCAGCGTTGATTATTACGGCCAAACTGAAGCTTTCTTT CSVDYYGQTEAFF TRBJ1-1 NA TRBV29-1 NA
TGTGCCAGCAGGGCCCCGGGTGGCGAGCAGTACTTC CASRAPGGEQYF TRBJ2-7 NA TRBV7-9 NA
TGTGCCAGCAGCCAAGCGGGGTCTGTCTACGAGCAGTACTTC CASSQAGSVYEQYF TRBJ2-7 NA TRBV3-1 NA
TGTGCCACCTCACTGGGGACAGGTGTATTGGAGCAGTACTTC CATSLGTGVLEQYF TRBJ2-7 NA TRBV6-5 TRBD1
TGTGCCAGCCGAAAGGGGGGATATACCTACAATGAGCAGTTCTTC CASRKGGYTYNEQFF TRBJ2-1 NA TRBV6-2/TRBV6-3 NA
TGTGCCACCAGCAGAGATTCCGGGACAGGCTCCAATGAGCAGTTCTTC CATSRDSGTGSNEQFF TRBJ2-1 NA TRBV15 TRBD1
TGTGCCAGCAGCTTGGCGGGGTACTTCTCCTACGAGCAGTACTTC CASSLAGYFSYEQYF TRBJ2-7 NA TRBV7-9 NA
TGTGCCAGCAGCCGAGAGACTAACTCAGATACGCAGTATTTT CASSRETNSDTQYF TRBJ2-3 NA TRBV3-1 NA
TGCAGTGCTAGTGGGCAGGGCTTTATCGGCAATCAGCCCCAGCATTTT CSASGQGFIGNQPQHF TRBJ1-5 few TRBV20-1 NA
TGTGCCAGCTCACCAGGAGCCTCCCTATACAATGAGCAGTTCTTC CASSPGASLYNEQFF TRBJ2-1 NA TRBV18 NA
TGTGCCAGCAGTTTACGACGGTCGAATTCACCCCTCCACTTT CASSLRRSNSPLHF TRBJ1-6 few TRBV28 NA
TGTGCCAGCAGCTTAGGAGTTGTATCCTACGAGCAGTACTTC CASSLGVVSYEQYF TRBJ2-7 NA TRBV7-2 NA
TGCAGCGTTGATGGGCAGGCTAGCGGGGGGGCCCTTACAGATACGCAGTATTTT CSVDGQASGGALTDTQYF TRBJ2-3 NA TRBV29-1 TRBD2
TGTGCTAGCTCCGAACAGAGGCTCTATGGCTACACCTTC CASSEQRLYGYTF TRBJ1-2 NA TRBV2 NA
TGTGCCAGCAGTGAGGGACAGGGAGGCTTCCATGAGCAGTTCTTC CASSEGQGGFHEQFF TRBJ2-1 NA TRBV6-1 TRBD1
TGCAGCCTGGCGGACAGCCCAAATGAAAAACTGTTTTTT CSLADSPNEKLFF TRBJ1-4 few TRBV29-1 NA
TGTGCCAGCAGTTTGAGCATCACGGTCAATGAGCAGTTCTTC CASSLSITVNEQFF TRBJ2-1 NA TRBV25-1 NA
TGCGCCAGCAGCTTGACCCTTTCCGGGACAGGGGGTAATGAGCAGTTCTTC CASSLTLSGTGGNEQFF TRBJ2-1 few TRBV5-1 TRBD1
TGTGCCAGCAGTGTACAGGGCGAAGAGACCCAGTACTTC CASSVQGEETQYF TRBJ2-5 NA TRBV6-1 NA
TGTGCCAGCAGCCAAGAACGACAGGGGGCTTACGAGCAGTACTTC CASSQERQGAYEQYF TRBJ2-7 NA TRBV4-2 TRBD1
TGTGCCAGCAGCTTAGCCGGGACAGGCACAGATACGCAGTATTTT CASSLAGTGTDTQYF TRBJ2-3 few TRBV7-2 TRBD1
TGTGCCAGCAGCCAAGCGCAGGGGTCACACGAGCAGTACTTC CASSQAQGSHEQYF TRBJ2-7 NA TRBV3-1 NA
TGTGCCAGCACCCAGACCTTTACTAACACTGAAGCTTTCTTT CASTQTFTNTEAFF TRBJ1-1 NA TRBV6-5 NA
TGTGCCAGCAGCGCCGAAGATCGTAGATACGAGCAGTACTTC CASSAEDRRYEQYF TRBJ2-7 NA TRBV7-2 NA
TGTGCCAGCAGCCAAGCGGGTCTGGGACAGTACACAGATACGCAGTATTTT CASSQAGLGQYTDTQYF TRBJ2-3 NA TRBV3-1 TRBD1
TGTGCCAGCAGTCCTCAACCCGGGGGTAATGAGCAGTTCTTC CASSPQPGGNEQFF TRBJ2-1 NA TRBV27 NA
TGTGCCAGCAGTTACAACAGGGAGTCAAAACTGTTTTTT CASSYNRESKLFF TRBJ1-4 once TRBV6-5 NA
TGTGCCAGCAGTCCAATGGTCGGACTAGCGGGACTTGATGAGCAGTTCTTC CASSPMVGLAGLDEQFF TRBJ2-1 NA TRBV3-1 TRBD2
TGCAGCGTTGCTAAGGACGGAACTAATGAAAAACTGTTTTTT CSVAKDGTNEKLFF TRBJ1-4 NA TRBV29-1 NA
TGTGCCAGCAGCAAAGATGGGCCAATCCAAACCTACGAGCAGTACTTC CASSKDGPIQTYEQYF TRBJ2-7 once TRBV21-1 NA
TGCGCCAGCAGCCCCCGACTAGCGGGGGGCGCCGCCTACAATGAGCAGTTCTTC CASSPRLAGGAAYNEQFF TRBJ2-1 NA TRBV5-1 TRBD2
TGTGTCAGCAGTCCCCTCCTCCTAGCGGAAAACCAAGAGACCCAGTACTTC CVSSPLLLAENQETQYF TRBJ2-5 once TRBV6-2/TRBV6-3 TRBD2
TGTGCCAGCAGCCAAGTTCAATCAGGACAGGGAGGTCCGACTGAAGCTTTCTTT CASSQVQSGQGGPTEAFF TRBJ1-1 NA TRBV4-2 TRBD1
TGTGCCAGCAGCGTAGGACTAGCGGGGTTCTACAATGAGCAGTTCTTC CASSVGLAGFYNEQFF TRBJ2-1 NA TRBV9 TRBD2
TGCAGTGTTGGAAAACAGGGCACAGGGCCCCAGCATTTT CSVGKQGTGPQHF TRBJ1-5 NA TRBV20-1 NA
TGTGCCAGCAGTTTAAACATCGGAATAGCTTGGGATACGCAGTATTTT CASSLNIGIAWDTQYF TRBJ2-3 NA TRBV27 NA
TGCGCCAGCAGCCAAGATCCCCGGGCAGATACGCAGTATTTT CASSQDPRADTQYF TRBJ2-3 NA TRBV4-3 NA
TGTGCCAGCAGTCCTTCTGGAGCTAACTATGGCTACACCTTC CASSPSGANYGYTF TRBJ1-2 many TRBV27 NA
TGTGCCAGCAGGCAACACCAGAACACTGAAGCTTTCTTT CASRQHQNTEAFF TRBJ1-1 NA TRBV6-5 NA
TGTGCCATCAGTGAGACAGCGCTTGGAGGGAACGAGCAGTACTTC CAISETALGGNEQYF TRBJ2-7 few TRBV10-3 NA
TGTGCCAGCAGACGACAGGGGGGGAACTATGGCTACACCTTC CASRRQGGNYGYTF TRBJ1-2 few TRBV27 TRBD1
TGTGCCCTGGGGTCTTATCTAGGGGAGACCCAGTACTTC CALGSYLGETQYF TRBJ2-5 NA TRBV2 NA
TGTGTCAGCAGCCAAGCTTTGGCAGGGAGACCCTACGAGCAGTACTTC CVSSQALAGRPYEQYF TRBJ2-7 NA TRBV4-2 NA
TGTGCCAGCAGTCGCCCAACCGGGGAGCTGTTTTTT CASSRPTGELFF TRBJ2-2 NA TRBV7-2 NA